The clone carrying this TCR beta chain was seen just once. In the source study's methods: Counts of nucleated cells, estimated from reference gene primer amplification, were obtained. Data came from immunoSEQ multiplex PCR; TCRdb stores just in-frame clones and leaves some out. From that table come the V and J calls and clone size; the DNA was used to work out D and trimming. Of tens of thousands of clones listed, around 76% are singletons. The data were obtained in a study of blood T cell repertoires in COVID-19. The CDR3 contains 15 residues. The ends lost 4 bases at V and 6 bases at J; junction bases unmatched: 5. Germline V gives CDR1 ENHRY, CDR2 SYGVKD.

Sequenced material: peripheral blood. The V and J genes are TRBV10-3 and TRBJ1-5, with TRBD1 matching 11 bases. The sequence was collected from a man in his 70s with active or convalescent COVID-19. In DNA form, the CDR3 reads TGTGCCATCAGTGCTACAGGACAGGGGGCTCAGCCCCAGCATTTT. Protein product: CAISATGQGAQPQHF.